These T cell receptor beta chains were read from a single sample in a study of beta chain features in type 1 diabetes. Here immunoSEQ multiplex PCR was the method, and the copy in TCRdb shows in-frame clones only, minus some. This table holds under 550,000 clones, approximately 10% found once. Sequenced: naive CD4+ T cells from blood. These receptors were taken from a woman aged 18-29 years in good health. Both conserved end residues are part of each CDR3. Each record gives: CDR3 protein, CDR3 DNA, V gene, D gene, J gene, clone size. D genes are given only for firm matches. Part of the rows lack a size; the others show once, few, many or a class for expanded clones.

cdr3_aa: CASSQFGVGDTQYF; cdr3_nt: TGCGCCAGCAGCCAATTCGGAGTGGGGGATACGCAGTATTTT; v_call: TRBV4-3; d_call: -; j_call: TRBJ2-3; clone_size: few
cdr3_aa: CASSVDGTGEETQYF; cdr3_nt: TGTGCCAGCAGCGTAGACGGGACAGGGGAAGAGACCCAGTACTTC; v_call: TRBV9; d_call: TRBD1; j_call: TRBJ2-5; clone_size: -
cdr3_aa: CASSGQWGDTQYF; cdr3_nt: TGTGCCAGCTCCGGACAGTGGGGCGATACGCAGTATTTT; v_call: TRBV18; d_call: -; j_call: TRBJ2-3; clone_size: -
cdr3_aa: CASRGTGGTEAFF; cdr3_nt: TGTGCCAGCAGGGGGACAGGGGGCACTGAAGCTTTCTTT; v_call: TRBV2; d_call: TRBD1; j_call: TRBJ1-1; clone_size: few
cdr3_aa: CASSVDTYQPQHF; cdr3_nt: TGTGCCAGCAGCGTAGACACATATCAGCCCCAGCATTTT; v_call: TRBV9; d_call: -; j_call: TRBJ1-5; clone_size: once
cdr3_aa: CASKLGGTNTEAFF; cdr3_nt: TGTGCCAGCAAGCTAGGGGGAACCAACACTGAAGCTTTCTTT; v_call: TRBV28; d_call: -; j_call: TRBJ1-1; clone_size: few
cdr3_aa: CASSQVQGAHEQYF; cdr3_nt: TGTGCCAGCAGCCAAGTTCAGGGGGCACACGAGCAGTACTTC; v_call: TRBV4-2; d_call: TRBD1; j_call: TRBJ2-7; clone_size: -
cdr3_aa: CASSPSGKQYF; cdr3_nt: TGTGCCAGCAGCCCCTCGGGGAAGCAGTACTTC; v_call: TRBV7-9; d_call: -; j_call: TRBJ2-7; clone_size: -
cdr3_aa: CAWSADRGTEKLFF; cdr3_nt: TGTGCCTGGAGTGCGGACAGGGGGACTGAAAAACTGTTTTTT; v_call: TRBV30; d_call: TRBD1; j_call: TRBJ1-4; clone_size: -
cdr3_aa: CSVAMSGRADTQYF; cdr3_nt: TGCAGCGTTGCAATGAGCGGGAGGGCAGATACGCAGTATTTT; v_call: TRBV29-1; d_call: TRBD2; j_call: TRBJ2-3; clone_size: -
cdr3_aa: CAWTSGRSNEQFF; cdr3_nt: TGTGCCTGGACAAGCGGGAGGAGTAATGAGCAGTTCTTC; v_call: TRBV30; d_call: TRBD2; j_call: TRBJ2-1; clone_size: few
cdr3_aa: CASSFSRDTQYF; cdr3_nt: TGTGCCAGCAGCTTCAGCAGGGATACGCAGTATTTT; v_call: TRBV7-2; d_call: -; j_call: TRBJ2-3; clone_size: few
cdr3_aa: CASSLRIRINTGELFF; cdr3_nt: TGTGCCAGCAGCTTAAGGATAAGGATCAACACCGGGGAGCTGTTTTTT; v_call: TRBV13; d_call: -; j_call: TRBJ2-2; clone_size: many
cdr3_aa: CASSYFQGQFYEQYF; cdr3_nt: TGTGCCAGCAGTTACTTCCAGGGACAGTTCTACGAGCAGTACTTC; v_call: TRBV6-5; d_call: TRBD1; j_call: TRBJ2-7; clone_size: -
cdr3_aa: CASSLGANWDRGSNEQFF; cdr3_nt: TGTGCCAGCAGCTTAGGGGCGAACTGGGACAGGGGTAGCAATGAGCAGTTCTTC; v_call: TRBV7-8; d_call: TRBD1; j_call: TRBJ2-1; clone_size: few
cdr3_aa: CASSFQSSYNEQFF; cdr3_nt: TGTGCCAGCAGCTTCCAAAGCTCCTACAATGAGCAGTTCTTC; v_call: TRBV5-4; d_call: -; j_call: TRBJ2-1; clone_size: -
cdr3_aa: CASSYSTAGKTQYF; cdr3_nt: TGTGCCAGCAGTTACTCGACAGCAGGGAAGACCCAGTACTTC; v_call: TRBV6-5; d_call: -; j_call: TRBJ2-5; clone_size: -
cdr3_aa: CASSFIQGVRSVEQFF; cdr3_nt: TGTGCCAGCAGCTTCATACAGGGGGTCCGGTCGGTGGAGCAGTTCTTC; v_call: TRBV7-9; d_call: TRBD1; j_call: TRBJ2-1; clone_size: -
cdr3_aa: CASSLSLAGPSYEQYF; cdr3_nt: TGTGCCAGCAGCTTGTCTCTAGCGGGACCCTCCTACGAGCAGTACTTC; v_call: TRBV7-2; d_call: TRBD2; j_call: TRBJ2-7; clone_size: -
cdr3_aa: CASSQEDRAPLNTEAFF; cdr3_nt: TGCGCCAGCAGCCAAGAGGACAGGGCCCCCTTGAACACTGAAGCTTTCTTT; v_call: TRBV4-3; d_call: TRBD1; j_call: TRBJ1-1; clone_size: -
cdr3_aa: CASSRTGVTLNEQFF; cdr3_nt: TGTGCCAGCAGCCGCACAGGGGTGACGTTGAATGAGCAGTTCTTC; v_call: TRBV7-9; d_call: TRBD1; j_call: TRBJ2-1; clone_size: many
cdr3_aa: CASRLRTRGDTQYF; cdr3_nt: TGTGCCAGCAGATTGAGGACTAGAGGTGATACGCAGTATTTT; v_call: TRBV27; d_call: TRBD2; j_call: TRBJ2-3; clone_size: few
cdr3_aa: CASSYDYEQYF; cdr3_nt: TGTGCCAGCAGTTACGACTACGAGCAGTACTTC; v_call: TRBV2; d_call: -; j_call: TRBJ2-7; clone_size: few
cdr3_aa: CASSLRGWSSPLHF; cdr3_nt: TGTGCCAGCAGCTTGCGGGGATGGAGTTCACCCCTCCACTTT; v_call: TRBV5-6; d_call: -; j_call: TRBJ1-6; clone_size: -
cdr3_aa: CASSRRQGGNEQFF; cdr3_nt: TGTGCCAGCAGCAGGAGACAGGGTGGAAATGAGCAGTTCTTC; v_call: TRBV9; d_call: TRBD1; j_call: TRBJ2-1; clone_size: few
cdr3_aa: CASSLLAEKNIQYF; cdr3_nt: TGTGCCAGCAGTTTACTAGCGGAAAAAAACATTCAGTACTTC; v_call: TRBV28; d_call: TRBD2; j_call: TRBJ2-4; clone_size: few
cdr3_aa: CASIRDTGTQYF; cdr3_nt: TGTGCCAGCATCCGGGACACTGGGACCCAGTACTTC; v_call: TRBV7-9; d_call: -; j_call: TRBJ2-5; clone_size: few
cdr3_aa: CASSGAASTDTQYF; cdr3_nt: TGCGCCAGCAGCGGAGCGGCTAGCACAGATACGCAGTATTTT; v_call: TRBV5-1; d_call: -; j_call: TRBJ2-3; clone_size: few
cdr3_aa: CASSPVREAGRSGETQYF; cdr3_nt: TGTGCCAGCAGTCCAGTGAGGGAGGCAGGGCGTTCAGGAGAGACCCAGTACTTC; v_call: TRBV25-1; d_call: -; j_call: TRBJ2-5; clone_size: -
cdr3_aa: CASSQAGQGGDTQYF; cdr3_nt: TGCGCCAGCAGCCAAGCAGGGCAGGGGGGGGATACGCAGTATTTT; v_call: TRBV4-1; d_call: -; j_call: TRBJ2-3; clone_size: -
cdr3_aa: CASSWGGVDQETQYF; cdr3_nt: TGTGCCAGCAGTTGGGGAGGAGTGGACCAAGAGACCCAGTACTTC; v_call: TRBV9; d_call: -; j_call: TRBJ2-5; clone_size: few
cdr3_aa: CAISAGNIYEQYF; cdr3_nt: TGTGCCATCAGTGCCGGGAACATCTACGAGCAGTACTTC; v_call: TRBV10-3; d_call: -; j_call: TRBJ2-7; clone_size: -
cdr3_aa: CASSYGSGRALVNEQFF; cdr3_nt: TGTGCCAGCAGCTATGGTAGCGGGAGGGCCCTGGTTAATGAGCAGTTCTTC; v_call: TRBV7-9; d_call: TRBD2; j_call: TRBJ2-1; clone_size: few
cdr3_aa: CATNRDREDEQYF; cdr3_nt: TGTGCCACAAACCGGGACAGGGAGGACGAGCAGTACTTC; v_call: TRBV2; d_call: TRBD1; j_call: TRBJ2-7; clone_size: -
cdr3_aa: CASSVQSSYNEQFF; cdr3_nt: TGTGCCAGCAGCGTTCAAAGCTCCTACAATGAGCAGTTCTTC; v_call: TRBV9; d_call: -; j_call: TRBJ2-1; clone_size: -
cdr3_aa: CASSILADQNIQYF; cdr3_nt: TGCGCCAGCAGCATACTAGCGGATCAAAACATTCAGTACTTC; v_call: TRBV5-1; d_call: TRBD2; j_call: TRBJ2-4; clone_size: -
cdr3_aa: CASSLAAGGSSYEQYF; cdr3_nt: TGTGCCAGCAGCTTAGCTGCGGGAGGGAGCTCCTACGAGCAGTACTTC; v_call: TRBV7-2; d_call: TRBD2; j_call: TRBJ2-7; clone_size: -
cdr3_aa: CASSLELANRQFF; cdr3_nt: TGTGCTAGCAGCTTAGAGCTAGCGAACCGGCAGTTCTTC; v_call: TRBV7-7; d_call: -; j_call: TRBJ2-1; clone_size: few
cdr3_aa: CSVGTSGDTGELFF; cdr3_nt: TGCAGCGTTGGGACTAGCGGGGACACCGGGGAGCTGTTTTTT; v_call: TRBV29-1; d_call: TRBD2; j_call: TRBJ2-2; clone_size: -
cdr3_aa: CASRSGGRNGEQYF; cdr3_nt: TGTGCCAGCAGGTCTGGCGGGAGAAATGGCGAGCAGTACTTC; v_call: TRBV5-4; d_call: TRBD2; j_call: TRBJ2-7; clone_size: few
cdr3_aa: CASSSLTHRGKEGEQFF; cdr3_nt: TGCGCCAGCAGCTCGCTAACTCACAGGGGGAAAGAGGGTGAGCAGTTCTTC; v_call: TRBV5-1; d_call: TRBD1; j_call: TRBJ2-1; clone_size: few
cdr3_aa: CASSQGRSGGARETQYF; cdr3_nt: TGCGCCAGCAGCCAAGGGAGGAGCGGGGGGGCGAGGGAGACCCAGTACTTC; v_call: TRBV4-1; d_call: TRBD2; j_call: TRBJ2-5; clone_size: few
cdr3_aa: CAISDSLGGQFF; cdr3_nt: TGTGCCATCAGTGACAGCCTGGGTGGGCAGTTCTTC; v_call: TRBV10-3; d_call: -; j_call: TRBJ2-1; clone_size: few
cdr3_aa: CASRTTDSYEQYF; cdr3_nt: TGTGCCAGCAGGACCACAGACTCCTACGAGCAGTACTTC; v_call: TRBV7-2; d_call: -; j_call: TRBJ2-7; clone_size: few
cdr3_aa: CASSLGQPKAFF; cdr3_nt: TGTGCCAGCAGCTTAGGTCAGCCCAAAGCTTTCTTT; v_call: TRBV13; d_call: -; j_call: TRBJ1-1; clone_size: -
cdr3_aa: CASSSDRGPYNEQFF; cdr3_nt: TGTGCCAGCAGTTCCGACAGGGGGCCTTACAATGAGCAGTTCTTC; v_call: TRBV6-5; d_call: TRBD1; j_call: TRBJ2-1; clone_size: -
cdr3_aa: CASSPHGLARKNIQYF; cdr3_nt: TGTGCCAGCAGCCCCCACGGGCTCGCTCGCAAAAACATTCAGTACTTC; v_call: TRBV7-9; d_call: -; j_call: TRBJ2-4; clone_size: few
cdr3_aa: CSVAGTGGFYGYTF; cdr3_nt: TGCAGCGTTGCCGGGACAGGGGGCTTCTATGGCTACACCTTC; v_call: TRBV29-1; d_call: TRBD1; j_call: TRBJ1-2; clone_size: few
cdr3_aa: CASSLNQGKRDNEQFF; cdr3_nt: TGTGCCAGCAGCCTGAACCAGGGAAAGAGGGATAATGAGCAGTTCTTC; v_call: TRBV7-9; d_call: -; j_call: TRBJ2-1; clone_size: few
cdr3_aa: CASKVEGTNSPLHF; cdr3_nt: TGTGCCAGCAAGGTGGAGGGAACTAATTCACCCCTCCACTTT; v_call: TRBV6-1; d_call: -; j_call: TRBJ1-6; clone_size: few
cdr3_aa: CATSRDKNIQYF; cdr3_nt: TGTGCCACCAGCAGGGACAAAAACATTCAGTACTTC; v_call: TRBV15; d_call: -; j_call: TRBJ2-4; clone_size: -